Below are 26 T cell receptor beta chains sequenced from a single sample in a study of OX40 agonist ivuxolimab in advanced cancers. TCRdb keeps only in-frame clones here, not all; method: immunoSEQ multiplex PCR. The repertoire consists of fewer than 200,000 clones, with roughly 92% occurring once and the leading ten covering about 0.31%. The material sequenced was CD4+ or CD8+ T cells sorted from blood, taken in a trial of the OX40 agonist ivuxolimab. The receptors were sampled from an adult with an advanced solid tumor such as melanoma, head and neck, liver or kidney cancer.

In DNA form, the CDR3 reads TGTGCCAGCACAGGGACAGCGAAGACTGAAGCTTTCTTT. The encoded protein is CASTGTAKTEAFF. The chain uses TRBV6-5 and TRBJ1-1, with 7 bases identical to TRBD1. Trimming removed 7 bases from V and 5 bases from J; junction bases left unmatched: 7. Germline loops: CDR1 MNHEY, CDR2 SVGAGI. The CDR3 length is 13 residues.

The CDR3 region has the DNA TGTGCCAGCAGCGTCCCCGGGACCGCAAACACTGAAGCTTTCTTT. The encoded protein is CASSVPGTANTEAFF. The genes are TRBV9 and TRBJ1-1, with a possible D match to TRBD1 (5 bases). This CDR3 contains 15 residues. The germline V and J ends were trimmed by 2 bases and 2 bases, with 13 bases remaining between them. Germline CDR1 and CDR2: SGDLS and YYNGEE. The full variable domain, rest sourced from reference TRBV9 and TRBJ1-1, is DSGVTQTPKHLITATGQRVTLRCSPRSGDLSVYWYQQSLDQGLQFLIQYYNGEERAKGNILERFSAQQFPDLHSELNLSSLELGDSALYFCASSVPGTANTEAFFGQGTRLTVV.

This clone is a singleton in its sample. At one end the junction does not follow the germline gene, possibly because of a read error. The CDR3 reads CVWTEGLAGVGETQYF. CDR3 in DNA: TGTGTCTGGACCGAGGGGCTAGCGGGAGTGGGAGAGACCCAGTACTTC. This sequence joins TRBV30 and TRBJ2-5; 10 positions match TRBD2. Germline V lookup: CDR1 GTSNPN, CDR2 SVGIG (reference sequence). The CDR3 runs 16 residues.

With respect to this clone: Other nucleotide sequences from this sample produce the same CDR3. This chain links TRBV18 with TRBJ2-7, with 9 bases lining up with TRBD1. The germline CDR1 and CDR2 sequences are KGHSH and LQKENI. The CDR3 runs 15 residues. V shed 3 bases, J shed 0 bases, and the junction held 3 bases outside the gene matches. CDR3 in DNA: TGTGCCAGCTCACCCGGGACAGGGATCTCCTACGAGCAGTACTTC. This gives the protein CASSPGTGISYEQYF.

The chain links TRBV27 to TRBJ1-1, with unresolved D. Germline CDR1 and CDR2: MNHEY and SMNVEV (reference sequence). The CDR3 loop spans 14 amino acids. V was trimmed by 5 bases and J by 1 base, leaving 11 bases between them. CDR3 in DNA: TGTGCCAGCAGTATCGGGGTCTCGAACACTGAAGCTTTCTTT. Its translation: CASSIGVSNTEAFF.

This chain joins TRBV13 and TRBJ2-3; 9 positions agree with TRBD1. V dropped 0 bases and J dropped 3; count of bases not matched to a gene: 7. CDR3 size: 17 residues. CDR1 is PRHDT, CDR2 FYEKMQ, per germline (reference sequence). The chain's CDR3 is CASSLGGGTGITDTQYF. The CDR3 nucleotides are TGTGCCAGCAGCTTAGGAGGCGGGACAGGGATAACAGATACGCAGTATTTT.

The chain carries TRBV7-2 and TRBJ2-2, with 7 bases identical to TRBD1. This CDR3 is 16 amino acids long. V was clipped by 1 base and J by 5 bases; unmatched bases: 7. Germline V gene sequence: CDR1 SGHTA, CDR2 FQGNSA. The CDR3 DNA sequence: TGTGCCAGCAGCTTAGGGGACAGCCCGGGGACCGGGGAGCTGTTTTTT. It is translated as CASSLGDSPGTGELFF.

The chain employs TRBV25-1 and TRBJ1-1; D call uncertain. Deletions cut 1 base from V and 1 base from J, with 10 bases between. The CDR3 totals 15 residues. The germline V gene has CDR1 MGHDK and CDR2 SYGVNS. CDR3 in DNA: TGTGCCAGCAGTGAATTGGGCAGTGGGAACACTGAAGCTTTCTTT. Encoded protein: CASSELGSGNTEAFF.

This rearrangement joins TRBV7-9 to TRBJ1-3; 7 bases align to TRBD1. The CDR3 has 16 amino acids. Germline V CDR1 and CDR2: SEHNR, FQNEAQ (reference sequence). The V gene end was trimmed by 5 bases and the J gene end by 4 bases; junction bases not matched to a gene: 11. The chain's CDR3 is CASSIRQGSGGNTIYF. The CDR3 nucleotides are TGTGCCAGCAGCATAAGACAGGGCAGCGGCGGAAACACCATATATTTT.

The rearrangement uses TRBV7-2 and TRBJ1-5; TRBD1 aligns across 7 bases. This CDR3 has 14 residues. V shed 4 bases, J shed 5 bases, and the junction held 5 bases outside the gene matches. Germline V gene sequence: CDR1 SGHTA, CDR2 FQGNSA. The CDR3 protein is CASSSRTGHQPQHF. Here the CDR3 DNA reads TGTGCCAGCAGCTCTCGGACAGGTCATCAGCCCCAGCATTTT.

This chain links TRBV5-5 with TRBJ1-2, with 7 nucleotides matching TRBD1. The V gene end was trimmed by 0 bases and the J gene end by 3 bases; junction bases not matched to a gene: 5. This CDR3 contains 15 residues. CDR1 and CDR2 (germline): SGHKS, YYEKEE (reference sequence). The CDR3 protein is CASSLGQGWDYGYTF. CDR3 nucleotide sequence: TGTGCCAGCAGCTTGGGACAGGGTTGGGACTATGGCTACACCTTC.

The chain recombines TRBV10-1 with TRBJ1-2; D perhaps matches TRBD1 (6 bases). The V end lost 6 bases, the J end lost 9 bases, and 20 bases lay between the germline ends. The CDR3 has 14 residues. Germline CDR1 and CDR2: WNHNN and SYGVQD (reference sequence). As DNA, the CDR3 is TGCGCCAGCAGCGCCAGGACAGACTCCTCGCGCTACACCTTC. It is translated as CASSARTDSSRYTF.

The J gene is TRBJ2-1, the V gene TRBV19, with D uncertain. CDR3 length equals 15 residues. V shed 4 bases and J shed 5 bases, with 15 bases lying between them. The germline V gene encodes CDR1 LNHDA and CDR2 SQIVND (reference sequence). The CDR3 is CASSTPQRRNNEQFF. The CDR3 DNA reads as TGTGCCAGTAGTACCCCCCAACGACGGAACAATGAGCAGTTCTTC.

This clone was recorded only once. The rearrangement links TRBV5-4 to TRBJ2-3; maybe TRBD2 (7 bases). V dropped 3 bases and J dropped 4 bases, with 18 bases sitting between them. CDR3 length: 16 residues. CDR1 and CDR2 (germline): SGHNT, YYREEE (reference sequence). The CDR3 region is CASSSSRGAEADTQYF. The CDR3 DNA follows: TGTGCCAGCAGCTCGAGTCGGGGGGCTGAAGCAGATACGCAGTATTTT. The whole variable domain, remainder taken from reference TRBV5-4 and TRBJ2-3, is ETGVTQSPTHLIKTRGQQVTLRCSSQSGHNTVSWYQQALGQGPQFIFQYYREEENGRGNFPPRFSGLQFPNYSSELNVNALELDDSALYLCASSSSRGAEADTQYFGPGTRLTVL.

J is TRBJ1-2 and V is TRBV5-6; 9 nucleotides match TRBD1. Looked up from germline, CDR1 is SGHDT and CDR2 is YYEEEE. The CDR3 is 15 amino acids. J was trimmed by 5 bases and V by 1 base; bases with no gene match: 6. In DNA form, the CDR3 reads TGTGCCAGCAGCTTGTTGGGACAGGGACCTTATGGCTACACCTTC. It encodes CASSLLGQGPYGYTF.

This chain links TRBV11-3 with TRBJ2-1; 9 nucleotides match TRBD2. V lost 6 bases and J lost 9; bases outside the gene matches: 6. This CDR3 contains 13 residues. Germline V gene lookup returns CDR1 SGHNT and CDR2 YENEEA. The CDR3 protein is CASRPSGRIEQFF. DNA of the CDR3: TGTGCCAGCAGACCGAGCGGGAGGATTGAGCAGTTCTTC.

The CDR3 loop is CASSLVRGQDGYTF. The DNA of the CDR3 is TGTGCCAGCAGTCTCGTCAGGGGGCAGGATGGCTACACCTTC. V is TRBV11-2 and J is TRBJ1-2; TRBD1 aligns across 8 bases. Germline lookup yields CDR1 SGHAT and CDR2 FQNNGV. V shed 6 bases, J shed 6 bases, and the junction held 9 bases outside the gene matches. This CDR3 has 14 residues.

The chain is built from TRBV9 and TRBJ2-3, with D perhaps TRBD1 (6 bases). Germline assignment: CDR1 SGDLS and CDR2 YYNGEE. This CDR3 spans 15 amino acids. Trimming removed 4 bases at V and 0 bases at J, with 12 bases between. The CDR3 DNA sequence: TGTGCCAGCAGCATCCAGGACAGCAGCACAGATACGCAGTATTTT. Its translation is CASSIQDSSTDTQYF. Full variable domain (outside the CDR3, taken from reference TRBV9 and TRBJ2-3): DSGVTQTPKHLITATGQRVTLRCSPRSGDLSVYWYQQSLDQGLQFLIQYYNGEERAKGNILERFSAQQFPDLHSELNLSSLELGDSALYFCASSIQDSSTDTQYFGPGTRLTVL.

The chain couples TRBV6-5 to TRBJ2-7; TRBD2 matches 9 bases. Germline CDR1 MNHEY, CDR2 SVGAGI. V lost 6 bases, J lost 7 bases, and 7 bases stayed unmatched. The CDR3 loop spans 13 amino acids. The CDR3 loop is CASRRGLAREQYF. In DNA, the CDR3 is TGTGCCAGCAGGCGAGGACTAGCGAGGGAGCAGTACTTC.

The genes are TRBV7-9 and TRBJ1-2; D is uncertain. The V and J ends lost 3 bases and 0 bases respectively, with 5 bases between them. Germline-derived CDR1 and CDR2 are SEHNR and FQNEAQ (reference sequence). The CDR3 contains 13 residues. DNA for the CDR3: TGTGCCAGCAGCTTTGGAGCTAACTATGGCTACACCTTC. Translating gives CASSFGANYGYTF. The full variable domain, rest sourced from reference TRBV7-9 and TRBJ1-2, is DTGVSQNPRHKITKRGQNVTFRCDPISEHNRLYWYRQTLGQGPEFLTYFQNEAQLEKSRLLSDRFSAERPKGSFSTLEIQRTEQGDSAMYLCASSFGANYGYTFGSGTRLTVV.

The chain combines TRBV5-4 with TRBJ2-3; D is undetermined. Germline V gene data show CDR1 as SGHNT and CDR2 as YYREEE (reference sequence). Trimming left V 0 bases short and J 1 base short, with 12 bases between. CDR3 size: 16 residues. The DNA for the CDR3 is TGTGCCAGCAGCTTGGGGGGTGGTCAGGGCACAGATACGCAGTATTTT. Translated, it gives CASSLGGGQGTDTQYF.

The J gene is TRBJ2-5, the V gene TRBV27; 9 bases line up with TRBD1. V was clipped by 5 bases and J by 4 bases; unmatched bases: 2. The CDR3 covers 13 residues. In germline, CDR1 is MNHEY, CDR2 SMNVEV (reference sequence). This CDR3 reads CASSHRGRETQYF. CDR3 DNA: TGTGCCAGCAGTCACAGGGGGCGAGAGACCCAGTACTTC.

J is TRBJ2-3 and V is TRBV11-2; D may be TRBD1 (6 bases). From germline, CDR1 is SGHAT and CDR2 FQNNGV. Trimming shortened V by 4 bases and J by 6 bases, and 17 bases separated the two germline ends. The CDR3 contains 15 residues. The CDR3 is CASSSPGAGGDTQYF. CDR3 nucleotide sequence: TGTGCCAGCAGCTCTCCAGGGGCAGGAGGTGATACGCAGTATTTT.

The chain carries TRBV5-4 and TRBJ2-5; no clear D gene. The CDR3 loop spans 13 amino acids. Trimming left V 0 bases short and J 3 bases short, with 6 bases between. Germline V gene data show CDR1 as SGHNT and CDR2 as YYREEE (reference sequence). The CDR3 bases are TGTGCCAGCAGCTTGGTAAATGAAGAGACCCAGTACTTC. It yields the protein CASSLVNEETQYF.

This rearrangement joins TRBV7-8 to TRBJ1-2; no definite D call. This CDR3 has 15 residues. V gave up 1 base and J gave up 2 bases, with 11 bases separating them. Germline-derived CDR1 and CDR2 are SGHVS and FQNEAQ. The CDR3 DNA sequence: TGTGCCAGCAGCTTAGATTTCGGTAGCAACTATGGCTACACCTTC. Amino acids: CASSLDFGSNYGYTF. Variable domain in full (rest from reference TRBV7-8 and TRBJ1-2): GAGVSQSPRYKVAKRGQDVALRCDPISGHVSLFWYQQALGQGPEFLTYFQNEAQLDKSGLPSDRFFAERPEGSVSTLKIQRTQQEDSAVYLCASSLDFGSNYGYTFGSGTRLTVV.

The V call is TRBV7-2, the J call TRBJ2-6; D uncertain. The germline CDR1 and CDR2 sequences are SGHTA and FQGNSA. The V gene lost 0 bases and the J gene lost 0 bases, with 15 bases spanning the gap. CDR3 length equals 19 residues. The CDR3 reads CASSLALGFESSGANVLTF. CDR3 nucleotide sequence: TGTGCCAGCAGCTTAGCGCTGGGGTTCGAAAGCTCTGGGGCCAACGTCCTGACTTTC.